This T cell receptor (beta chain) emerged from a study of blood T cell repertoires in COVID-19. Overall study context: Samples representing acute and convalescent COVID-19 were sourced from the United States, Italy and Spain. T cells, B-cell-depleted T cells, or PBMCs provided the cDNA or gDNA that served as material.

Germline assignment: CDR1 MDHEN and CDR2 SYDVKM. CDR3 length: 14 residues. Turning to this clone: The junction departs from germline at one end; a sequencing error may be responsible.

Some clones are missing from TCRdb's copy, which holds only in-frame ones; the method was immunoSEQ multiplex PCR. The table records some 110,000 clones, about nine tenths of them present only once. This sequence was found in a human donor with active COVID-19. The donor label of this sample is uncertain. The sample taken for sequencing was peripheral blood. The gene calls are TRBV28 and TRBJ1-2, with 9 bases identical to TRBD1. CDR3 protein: CASSLRDRVNGYTF. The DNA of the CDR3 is TGTGCCAGCAGTTTAAGGGACAGGGTCAATGGTTACACCTTC.